These T cell receptor beta chains were read from a single sample in a study of response to subunit inactivated influenza vaccine. MiXCR was run by TCRdb on the RT-PCR reads, yielding one entry per CDR3 protein. The repertoire holds approximately 230,000 distinct CDR3 sequences, with 12% as singletons. The source material was non-naive T cells sorted from PBMCs, sampled 14 days before vaccination. The receptors come from a man aged 45-60 years who received an inactivated influenza vaccine. Each CDR3 is given with its conserved first and last residue. The D gene is left open where the match is weak. Only part of the rows carry a size: once, few, many, or a class if the clone is expanded.

V gene	D gene	clone size	J gene	CDR3 protein	CDR3 DNA
TRBV27	-	-	TRBJ2-7	CASSFRGSLGGYEQYF	TGTGCCAGCAGTTTTCGGGGCTCCCTAGGGGGTTACGAGCAGTACTTC
TRBV20-1	-	few	TRBJ2-7	CSATHTHGGQYF	TGCAGTGCTACACACACGCATGGAGGGCAGTACTTC
TRBV10-3	TRBD2	-	TRBJ2-3	CAIGPSGGVGDTQYF	TGTGCCATCGGGCCTAGCGGGGGGGTAGGAGATACGCAGTATTTT
TRBV4-1	-	many	TRBJ1-2	CASSQEGGASSYGYTF	TGCGCCAGCAGCCAAGAAGGGGGGGCGAGTAGTTATGGCTACACCTTC
TRBV11-2	TRBD1	few	TRBJ2-6	CASSYMGWDRTSSGANVLTF	TGTGCCAGCAGCTATATGGGATGGGACAGGACTTCCTCTGGGGCCAACGTCCTGACTTTC
TRBV7-2	TRBD1	many	TRBJ1-1	CASIIDRGRNTEAFF	TGTGCCAGCATCATCGACAGGGGGAGGAACACTGAAGCTTTCTTT
TRBV7-2	TRBD2	-	TRBJ2-1	CASSVSSGIHNEQFF	TGTGCCAGCAGCGTGTCTAGCGGGATCCACAATGAGCAGTTCTTC
TRBV6-5	-	-	TRBJ1-2	CASSLMLGQHPLLGGYTF	TGTGCCAGCAGCTTAATGCTTGGACAGCACCCACTCCTCGGTGGCTACACCTTC
TRBV4-3	-	many	TRBJ2-5	CASSQEVGRNQETQYF	TGCGCCAGCAGCCAAGAGGTGGGGAGAAACCAAGAGACCCAGTACTTC
TRBV9	-	few	TRBJ2-7	CASSVGGGPIDGGEQYF	TGTGCCAGCAGCGTAGGAGGGGGACCAATCGACGGCGGAGAGCAGTACTTC
TRBV12-3/TRBV12-4	-	-	TRBJ1-5	CASSFSGTLNQPQHF	TGTGCCAGCAGTTTCTCCGGGACCCTCAATCAGCCCCAGCATTTT
TRBV29-1	-	many	TRBJ2-2	CSVRGRSTGELFF	TGCAGCGTTAGGGGGAGGTCGACCGGGGAGCTGTTTTTT
TRBV18	-	few	TRBJ1-5	CASSPSENQPQHF	TGTGCCAGCTCACCTTCAGAAAATCAGCCCCAGCATTTT
TRBV20-1	TRBD2	many	TRBJ2-1	CSARTSGGAFENEQFF	TGCAGTGCTAGGACTAGCGGGGGGGCCTTCGAAAATGAGCAGTTCTTC
TRBV7-9	-	-	TRBJ2-3	CASSPRPGGPDTQYF	TGTGCCAGCAGTCCTCGGCCTGGAGGACCAGATACGCAGTATTTT
TRBV7-9	-	-	TRBJ2-3	CASSFVGSSTDTQYF	TGTGCCAGCAGCTTCGTGGGATCTAGCACAGATACGCAGTATTTT